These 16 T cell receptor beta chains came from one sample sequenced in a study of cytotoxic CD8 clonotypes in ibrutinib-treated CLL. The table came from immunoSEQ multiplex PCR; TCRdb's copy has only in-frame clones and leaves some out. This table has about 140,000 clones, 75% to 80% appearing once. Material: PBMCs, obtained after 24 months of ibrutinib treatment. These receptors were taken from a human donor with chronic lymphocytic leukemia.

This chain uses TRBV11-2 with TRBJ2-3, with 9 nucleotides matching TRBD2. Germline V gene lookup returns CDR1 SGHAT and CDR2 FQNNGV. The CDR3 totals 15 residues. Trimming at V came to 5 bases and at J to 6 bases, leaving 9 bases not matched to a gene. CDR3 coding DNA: TGTGCCAGCAGCCCACCGGGACTAGCAGGGGATACGCAGTATTTT. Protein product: CASSPPGLAGDTQYF.

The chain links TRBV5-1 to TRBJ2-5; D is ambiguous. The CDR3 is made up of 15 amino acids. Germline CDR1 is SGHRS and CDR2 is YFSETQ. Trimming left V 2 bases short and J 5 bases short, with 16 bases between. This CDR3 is CASSLGSALGETQYF. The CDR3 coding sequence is TGCGCCAGCAGCTTAGGGTCCGCCTTGGGCGAGACCCAGTACTTC.

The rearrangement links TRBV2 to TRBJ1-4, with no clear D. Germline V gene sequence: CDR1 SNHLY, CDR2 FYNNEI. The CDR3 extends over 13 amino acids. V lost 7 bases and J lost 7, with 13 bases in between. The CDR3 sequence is CASIRGMGEKLFF. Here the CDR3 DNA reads TGTGCCAGCATCCGGGGAATGGGTGAAAAACTGTTTTTT.

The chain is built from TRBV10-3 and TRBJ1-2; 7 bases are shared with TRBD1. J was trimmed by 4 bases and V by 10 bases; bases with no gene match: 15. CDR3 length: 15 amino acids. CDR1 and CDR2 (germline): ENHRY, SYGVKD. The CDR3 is CATSPQQGNLYGYTF. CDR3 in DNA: TGTGCCACCAGCCCACAACAGGGGAATCTCTATGGCTACACCTTC.

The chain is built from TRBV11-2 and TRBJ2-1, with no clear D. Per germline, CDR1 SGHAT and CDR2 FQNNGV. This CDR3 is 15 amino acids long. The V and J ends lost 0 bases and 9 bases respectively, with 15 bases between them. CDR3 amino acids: CASSLDRVARPEQFF. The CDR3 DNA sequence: TGTGCCAGCAGCTTAGATCGAGTAGCCCGACCTGAGCAGTTCTTC. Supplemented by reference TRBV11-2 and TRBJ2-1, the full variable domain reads EAGVAQSPRYKIIEKRQSVAFWCNPISGHATLYWYQQILGQGPKLLIQFQNNGVVDDSQLPKDRFSAERLKGVDSTLKIQPAKLEDSAVYLCASSLDRVARPEQFFGPGTRLTVL.

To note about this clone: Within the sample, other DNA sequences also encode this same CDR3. The CDR3 DNA reads TGTGCCAGCAGTGAACCGGCCGGGGGGTCCTACAATGAGCAGTTCTTC. Translation gives CASSEPAGGSYNEQFF. V and J are TRBV6-1 and TRBJ2-1, with 7 bases that match TRBD2. This CDR3 comprises 16 residues. J lost 1 base, V lost 2 bases, and 5 bases had no gene match. Germline V gene lookup returns CDR1 MNHNS and CDR2 SASEGT.

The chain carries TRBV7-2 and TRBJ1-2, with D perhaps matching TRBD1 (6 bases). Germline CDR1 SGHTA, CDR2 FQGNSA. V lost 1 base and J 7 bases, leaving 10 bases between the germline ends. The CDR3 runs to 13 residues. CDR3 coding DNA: TGTGCCAGCAGCTTAGTCAGGGGAAGTGGCTACACCTTC. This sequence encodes CASSLVRGSGYTF. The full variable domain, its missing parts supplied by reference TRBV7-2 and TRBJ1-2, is GAGVSQSPSNKVTEKGKDVELRCDPISGHTALYWYRQSLGQGLEFLIYFQGNSAPDKSGLPSDRFSAERTGGSVSTLTIQRTQQEDSAVYLCASSLVRGSGYTFGSGTRLTVV.

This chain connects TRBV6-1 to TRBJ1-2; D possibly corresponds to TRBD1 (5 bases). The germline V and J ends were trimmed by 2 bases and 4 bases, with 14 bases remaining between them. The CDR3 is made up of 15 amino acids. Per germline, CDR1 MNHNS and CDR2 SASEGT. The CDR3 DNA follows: TGTGCCAGCAGTGAATCGGGGGAGGCTGGCTATGGCTACACCTTC. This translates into CASSESGEAGYGYTF.

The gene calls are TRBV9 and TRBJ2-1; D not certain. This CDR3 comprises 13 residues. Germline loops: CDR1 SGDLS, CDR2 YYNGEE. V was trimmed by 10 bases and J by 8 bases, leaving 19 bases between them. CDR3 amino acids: CACDSGNSDEQFF. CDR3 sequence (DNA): TGTGCCTGCGACTCCGGAAATAGTGATGAGCAGTTCTTC.

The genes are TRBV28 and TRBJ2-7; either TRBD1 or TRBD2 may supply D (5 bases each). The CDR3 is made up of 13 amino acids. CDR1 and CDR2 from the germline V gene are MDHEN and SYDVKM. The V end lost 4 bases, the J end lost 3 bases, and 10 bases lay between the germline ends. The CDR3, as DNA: TGTGCCAGCAGTTACGGGGCGCACTACGAGCAGTACTTC. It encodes CASSYGAHYEQYF.

The CDR3 region is CASSLNHGPWGQFF. The CDR3 nucleotides read TGCGCCAGCAGCTTGAACCACGGCCCATGGGGGCAGTTCTTC. V and J are TRBV5-1 and TRBJ2-1; no definite D call. The length of the CDR3 is 14 residues. The V and J ends lost 1 base and 12 bases respectively, with 17 bases between them. Germline assignment: CDR1 SGHRS and CDR2 YFSETQ.

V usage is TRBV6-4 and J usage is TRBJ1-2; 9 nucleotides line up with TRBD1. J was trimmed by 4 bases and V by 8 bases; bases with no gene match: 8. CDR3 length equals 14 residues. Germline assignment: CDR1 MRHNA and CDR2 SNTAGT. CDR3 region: CASSRTGAAYGYTF. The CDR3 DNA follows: TGTGCCAGCTCCCGGACAGGGGCCGCCTATGGCTACACCTTC.

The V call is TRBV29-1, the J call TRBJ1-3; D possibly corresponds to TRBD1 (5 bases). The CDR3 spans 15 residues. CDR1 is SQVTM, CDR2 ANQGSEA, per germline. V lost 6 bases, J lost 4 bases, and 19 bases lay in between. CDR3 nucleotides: TGCAGCGTCGCGATAGTAAGGGGACCCGGAAACACCATATATTTT. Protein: CSVAIVRGPGNTIYF.

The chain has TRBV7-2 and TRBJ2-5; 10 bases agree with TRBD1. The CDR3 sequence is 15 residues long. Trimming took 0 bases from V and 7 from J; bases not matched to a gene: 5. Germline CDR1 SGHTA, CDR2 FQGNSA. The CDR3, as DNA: TGTGCCAGCAGCTTAGCCCACGGACAGGGGGGGACCCAGTACTTC. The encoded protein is CASSLAHGQGGTQYF.

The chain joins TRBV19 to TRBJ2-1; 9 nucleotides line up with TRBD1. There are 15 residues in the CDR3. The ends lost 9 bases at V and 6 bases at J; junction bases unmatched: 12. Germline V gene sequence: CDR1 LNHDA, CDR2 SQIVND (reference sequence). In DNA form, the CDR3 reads TGTGCCAGCACACAGGGGGCTTCGTCCCTCAATGAGCAGTTCTTC. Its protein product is CASTQGASSLNEQFF.

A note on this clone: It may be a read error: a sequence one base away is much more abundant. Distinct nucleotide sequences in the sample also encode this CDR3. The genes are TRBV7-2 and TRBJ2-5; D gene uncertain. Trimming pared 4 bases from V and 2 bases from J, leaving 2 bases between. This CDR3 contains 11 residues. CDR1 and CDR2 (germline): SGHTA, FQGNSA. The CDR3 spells CASSSQETQYF. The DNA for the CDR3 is TGTGCCAGCAGCTCACAAGAGACCCAGTACTTC.